Here is one T cell receptor (beta chain) with its context. The sample belongs to a study of blood T cell repertoires in COVID-19. On the study more broadly: There were acute and convalescent COVID-19 samples, and they came from the United States, Italy and Spain. Nucleic acid was either cDNA or gDNA, and it came from T cells, B-cell-depleted T cells, or PBMCs.

The V end was cut by 1 base, the J end by 2 bases, with 20 bases between. CDR3 size: 19 residues. The germline V gene encodes CDR1 LNHDA and CDR2 SQIVND (reference sequence). Original methodology: Reference gene primer amplification yielded estimated nucleated cell counts. Clones were sequenced by immunoSEQ multiplex PCR, and TCRdb holds only the in-frame ones, with some missing. The V and J calls and clone size were taken over from that table, and D and trimming were inferred from the DNA. Of just under 30,000 clones listed, 80% to 90% are singletons. The origin of this receptor is a man older than 75 with acute or convalescent COVID-19. This chain links TRBV19 with TRBJ1-4; perhaps TRBD1 as D (6 bases). The specimen was peripheral blood. Written as DNA, the CDR3 is TGTGCCAGTAGTATAGTAGGGGGAGACATCCAAGGCACTAATGAAAAACTGTTTTTT. This codes for CASSIVGGDIQGTNEKLFF.